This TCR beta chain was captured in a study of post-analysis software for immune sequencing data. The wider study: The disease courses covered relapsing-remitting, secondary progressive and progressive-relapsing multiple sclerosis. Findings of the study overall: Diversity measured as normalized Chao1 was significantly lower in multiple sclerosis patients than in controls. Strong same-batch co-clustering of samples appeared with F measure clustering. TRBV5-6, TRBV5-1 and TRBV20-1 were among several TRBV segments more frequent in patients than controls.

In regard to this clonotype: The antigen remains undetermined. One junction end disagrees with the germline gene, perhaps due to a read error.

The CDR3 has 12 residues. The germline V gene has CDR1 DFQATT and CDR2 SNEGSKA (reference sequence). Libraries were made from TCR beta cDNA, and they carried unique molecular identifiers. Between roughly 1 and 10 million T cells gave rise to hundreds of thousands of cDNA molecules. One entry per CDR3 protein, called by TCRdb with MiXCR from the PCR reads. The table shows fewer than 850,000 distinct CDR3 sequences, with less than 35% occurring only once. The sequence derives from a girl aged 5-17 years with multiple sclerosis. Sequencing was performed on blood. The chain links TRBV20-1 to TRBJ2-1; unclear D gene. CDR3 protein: CGARDQVNEQFF. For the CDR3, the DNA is TGCGGTGCTAGAGATCAGGTCAATGAGCAGTTCTTC.